This T cell receptor (beta chain) was sequenced in a study of blood T cell repertoires in COVID-19. Trimming removed 6 bases at V and 6 bases at J, with 9 bases between. The CDR3 runs to 12 residues. Germline V gene data show CDR1 as LNHDA and CDR2 as SQIVND (reference sequence). The data were produced by immunoSEQ multiplex PCR, yet TCRdb's version contains in-frame clones alone and is incomplete. This table has approximately 240,000 clones, around 83% appearing once. The sample taken for sequencing was peripheral blood. This rearrangement joins TRBV19 to TRBJ2-1; tentatively, D is TRBD2 (6 bases). This receptor was taken from a man over 45 who had recovered from COVID-19. The CDR3 spells CASRGGVNEQFF. The CDR3 DNA reads as TGTGCCAGTAGGGGGGGTGTCAATGAGCAGTTCTTC.